These 21 T cell receptor beta chains came from one sample sequenced in a study of blood T cells in healthy people across ages. Combining a sample-barcoded 5' primer with a J-beta primer mix, a second PCR ran for roughly 7 to 12 cycles. One entry per CDR3 protein results from TCRdb running MiXCR on the 5' RACE reads. The table has 760,000 or so distinct CDR3 sequences, 20% to 30% seen once. These data also featured in a second study, about T cells of mothers and their children.

Sequences were obtained from blood. These receptors were obtained from a boy aged 5 to 17 in good health.

This clonotype was observed a few times. This chain joins TRBV6-1 and TRBJ2-5, with 9 bases that match TRBD2. There are 14 residues in the CDR3. CDR1 is MNHNS, CDR2 SASEGT, per germline. V lost 3 bases, J lost 7 bases, and 6 bases stayed unmatched. CDR3 loop: CASSDGLAGPTQYF. The CDR3 bases are TGTGCCAGCAGTGATGGGCTAGCGGGACCGACCCAGTACTTC.

This clonotype was picked up a small number of times. The chain employs TRBV5-1 and TRBJ1-6; D call uncertain. The CDR3 has 14 residues. CDR1 and CDR2 (germline): SGHRS, YFSETQ. The V end was cut by 1 base, the J end by 8 bases, with 10 bases between. CDR3 in DNA: TGCGCCAGCAGCTTGATTTCTCAGGATTCACCCCTCCACTTT. Protein product: CASSLISQDSPLHF.

The table lists this clonotype with a few counts. The genes are TRBV29-1 and TRBJ2-7; D is unresolved. CDR3 length: 13 amino acids. V was shortened by 3 bases and J by 0 bases, with 9 bases between the two germline ends. Germline V gene lookup returns CDR1 SQVTM and CDR2 ANQGSEA. CDR3 protein: CSVEGRTSYEQYF. For the CDR3, the DNA is TGCAGCGTTGAGGGTCGGACCTCCTACGAGCAGTACTTC.

The genes are TRBV6-2 or TRBV6-3 and TRBJ2-5, with TRBD2 identical over 8 bases. There are 18 residues in the CDR3. Germline-derived CDR1 and CDR2 are MNHEY and SVGEGT. With V trimmed by 2 bases and J by 0 bases, 11 bases remained unmatched. The chain's CDR3 is CASSYPDRGGGHQETQYF. The CDR3 bases are TGTGCCAGCAGTTACCCCGATCGCGGCGGGGGGCACCAAGAGACCCAGTACTTC.

The chain employs TRBV28 and TRBJ1-4; D remains ambiguous. Per germline, CDR1 MDHEN and CDR2 SYDVKM. V was cut by 2 bases and J by 5 bases, with 9 bases left in between. CDR3 length equals 14 residues. This chain's CDR3 is CASSLQLGNEKLFF. As DNA, the CDR3 is TGTGCCAGCAGTTTACAGCTTGGCAATGAAAAACTGTTTTTT.

V usage is TRBV6-1 and J usage is TRBJ2-7; D assignment may be TRBD1 or TRBD2 (5 bases each). The V and J ends lost 2 bases and 7 bases respectively, with 18 bases between them. The CDR3 length is 15 residues. Germline assignment: CDR1 MNHNS and CDR2 SASEGT. This chain's CDR3 is CASSEWGSAVEEQYF. The CDR3, as DNA: TGTGCCAGCAGTGAATGGGGGTCCGCCGTGGAGGAGCAGTACTTC.

This clonotype was found a few times. The rearrangement uses TRBV5-1 and TRBJ2-5; D gene unclear. The length of the CDR3 is 12 residues. The germline V gene encodes CDR1 SGHRS and CDR2 YFSETQ. V was shortened by 6 bases and J by 5 bases, with 11 bases between the two germline ends. CDR3 coding DNA: TGCGCCAGCAACTTCGATGAGGAGACCCAGTACTTC. This encodes CASNFDEETQYF. Filled out from reference TRBV5-1 and TRBJ2-5, the complete variable domain reads KAGVTQTPRYLIKTRGQQVTLSCSPISGHRSVSWYQQTPGQGLQFLFEYFSETQRNKGNFPGRFSGRQFSNSRSEMNVSTLELGDSALYLCASNFDEETQYFGPGTRLLVL.

This clonotype was seen more than once but under ten times. The chain is built from TRBV12-3 or TRBV12-4 and TRBJ1-2; the D is unclear. The V and J ends lost 3 bases and 4 bases respectively, with 18 bases between them. The CDR3 runs 16 residues. This CDR3 reads CASSFGGERIVYGYTF. The CDR3 DNA is TGTGCCAGCAGTTTTGGCGGGGAACGGATCGTCTATGGCTACACCTTC.

The chain employs TRBV9 and TRBJ2-3; 7 bases match TRBD1. There are 15 residues in the CDR3. After removal of 6 bases from V and 4 bases from J, the junction contained 11 bases not matched to a gene. Germline V gives CDR1 SGDLS, CDR2 YYNGEE. The CDR3 DNA sequence: TGTGCCAGCACCCCCATGACAGGGACGTCAGATACGCAGTATTTT. It is translated as CASTPMTGTSDTQYF.

This clonotype was seen only a few times. The rearrangement uses TRBV7-3 and TRBJ2-1; TRBD2 matches 7 bases. J lost 4 bases, V lost 0 bases, and 3 bases had no gene match. Germline-derived CDR1 and CDR2 are SGHTA and FQGTGA. CDR3 length equals 15 residues. Written as DNA, the CDR3 is TGTGCCAGCAGCTTAACCCCTAGCGGTTACAATGAGCAGTTCTTC. Protein product: CASSLTPSGYNEQFF.

The chain joins TRBV7-3 to TRBJ2-5, with D perhaps TRBD2 (6 bases). The DNA end lines up better with TRBJ2-7; the J call may be wrong. The V gene's germline CDR1 is SGHTA and CDR2 FQGTGA. The CDR3 consists of 13 residues. This CDR3 reads CASRGGATYEQYF. The CDR3 nucleotides are TGTGCCAGCAGGGGAGGCGCGACCTACGAGCAGTACTTC.

The table lists this clonotype with a few counts. The V call is TRBV28, the J call TRBJ2-5, with a weak D call TRBD1 (6 bases). Trimming removed 3 bases from V and 11 bases from J, with 19 bases in between. This CDR3 has 14 residues. CDR1 MDHEN and CDR2 SYDVKM come from the germline V gene. DNA of the CDR3: TGTGCCAGCAGTTTGCGTCAGGGGCGGTGGGAGCAGTACTTC. Translation: CASSLRQGRWEQYF.

The sample holds a few counts of this clonotype. V gene TRBV20-1 combines with J gene TRBJ1-3, with no clear D. Germline V gene lookup returns CDR1 DFQATT and CDR2 SNEGSKA (reference sequence). Trimming stripped 0 bases from V and 8 bases from J, with 11 bases between. This CDR3 has 13 amino acids. The CDR3 DNA follows: TGCAGTGCTAGAGACCTGCCTGGGGACACCATATATTTT. As protein: CSARDLPGDTIYF.

This clonotype was seen only a few times. The V call is TRBV20-1, the J call TRBJ1-2, with D possibly matching TRBD1 (6 bases). The CDR3 has 15 amino acids. Looked up from germline, CDR1 is DFQATT and CDR2 is SNEGSKA (reference sequence). The germline V and J ends were trimmed by 1 base and 4 bases, with 16 bases remaining between them. The CDR3 nucleotides read TGCAGTGCTAGAGTTCAACTAAGACAGGTCTATGGCTACACCTTC. Encoded protein: CSARVQLRQVYGYTF.

V and J are TRBV29-1 and TRBJ1-2; D may be TRBD1 (5 bases). This CDR3 is 12 amino acids long. The V end was cut by 7 bases, the J end by 3 bases, with 12 bases between. In germline, CDR1 is SQVTM, CDR2 ANQGSEA. The CDR3 here is CSAGGGDYGYTF. CDR3 in DNA: TGCAGCGCCGGGGGGGGTGACTATGGCTACACCTTC.

The chain combines TRBV7-2 with TRBJ2-5, with D perhaps TRBD2 (6 bases). The CDR3 sequence is 15 residues long. Per germline, CDR1 SGHTA and CDR2 FQGNSA. Trimming took 6 bases from V and 5 from J, leaving 19 bases between them. The DNA of the CDR3 is TGTGCCAGCAGTCCAGGCGGCGCCGCGGGGGAGACCCAGTACTTC. Translated, it gives CASSPGGAAGETQYF.

This clonotype was seen a handful of times. This chain connects TRBV4-1 to TRBJ2-5, with TRBD2 matching over 7 bases. The J call is in doubt because the DNA end fits TRBJ2-1 better. The germline CDR1 and CDR2 sequences are MGHRA and YSYEKL. This CDR3 comprises 15 residues. The CDR3 sequence: CASSPRERGNNEQFF. The CDR3 coding sequence is TGCGCCAGCAGCCCCCGGGAGCGGGGAAACAATGAGCAGTTCTTC.

This chain uses TRBV6-2 or TRBV6-3 with TRBJ2-7; possibly TRBD2 for D (5 bases). The CDR3 runs to 13 residues. Per the germline V gene, CDR1 is MNHEY and CDR2 is SVGEGT. With 7 bases removed from V and 1 base from J, the gap between germline ends came to 11 bases. In DNA form, the CDR3 reads TGTGCCAGCACGTCTCCGGGATCCTACGAGCAGTACTTC. Protein sequence: CASTSPGSYEQYF.

This clonotype was seen only a few times. This chain links TRBV21-1 with TRBJ1-2; the table's D call of TRBD1 was not tested on the DNA. TRBV21-1 is termed a pseudogene. The CDR3 has 16 residues. CDR3 in amino acids: CASSHTSRTGFYGYTF. CDR3 sequence (DNA): TGTGCCAGCAGCCACACGTCTAGGACAGGCTTCTATGGCTACACCTTC.

This sequence joins TRBV7-9 and TRBJ2-5, with 9 bases that match TRBD2. This CDR3 region has 14 residues. V lost 0 bases, J lost 5 bases, and 1 base stayed unmatched. CDR1 is SEHNR and CDR2 is FQNEAQ in the germline V gene (reference sequence). CDR3: CASSLAREGETQYF. The CDR3 DNA reads TGTGCCAGCAGCTTAGCGCGGGAGGGGGAGACCCAGTACTTC.

The chain is built from TRBV5-1 and TRBJ2-3; the D is unclear. This CDR3 contains 14 residues. Trimming removed 3 bases from V and 6 bases from J, with 14 bases in between. In germline, CDR1 is SGHRS, CDR2 YFSETQ. CDR3 sequence reads: CASSWMVPSDTQYF. The CDR3 bases are TGCGCCAGCAGCTGGATGGTCCCTTCCGATACGCAGTATTTT.